Following are 28 T cell receptor beta chains from one sample sequenced in a study of T cells in Graves' hyperthyroidism and ophthalmopathy. There were TCR beta CDR3 regions amplified from RNA transcripts. Initially, a first-round RT-PCR of the TCR CDR3 employed the HTBI primer set. TCRdb ran MiXCR on the multiplex PCR reads and lists one entry per CDR3 protein. The sample contains about 570,000 distinct CDR3 sequences, roughly 50% of which appear only once. The specimen sequenced was peripheral blood or thyroid tissue (not recorded which). These receptor sequences come from an adult woman with Graves' disease, either hyperthyroidism or ophthalmopathy (not recorded which).

This clonotype occurred many times. The rearrangement links TRBV27 to TRBJ1-4, with D uncertain. CDR1 is MNHEY and CDR2 is SMNVEV in the germline V gene (reference sequence). Between the trimmed V and J ends, which lost 5 bases and 5 bases, there was a span of 15 bases. This CDR3 spans 15 amino acids. The CDR3 DNA is TGTGCCAGCAGTCTCGGTTTCGGTGGAAATGAAAAACTGTTTTTT. Amino acid sequence: CASSLGFGGNEKLFF.

In this sample, this clonotype turned up a few times. The chain combines TRBV29-1 with TRBJ2-7, with D unclear. Trimming removed 4 bases from V and 1 base from J, with 5 bases in between. The CDR3 has 11 amino acids. The V gene's germline CDR1 is SQVTM and CDR2 ANQGSEA. CDR3 nucleotides: TGCAGCGTTGGGCGGTCCTACGAGCAGTACTTC. Protein sequence: CSVGRSYEQYF.

The rearrangement links TRBV5-1 to TRBJ1-5, with TRBD1 as a possible D gene (6 bases). Trimming removed 3 bases at V and 11 bases at J, with 27 bases between. Per germline, CDR1 SGHRS and CDR2 YFSETQ. CDR3 length equals 17 residues. The CDR3 DNA follows: TGCGCCAGCAGCTCGATCCAGGGGAGGGGGGAAGGAGAGACCCAGCATTTT. Encoded protein: CASSSIQGRGEGETQHF.

J is TRBJ1-6 and V is TRBV20-1; D is unclear. Germline V gene lookup returns CDR1 DFQATT and CDR2 SNEGSKA (reference sequence). The CDR3 covers 15 residues. Trimming left V 3 bases short and J 11 bases short, with 20 bases between. The DNA of the CDR3 is TGCAGTGCTAGCGAGAGGGCGCGGGAGAATGCACCCCTCCACTTT. It codes for CSASERARENAPLHF.

This clonotype has at least ten counts. This chain connects TRBV6-1 to TRBJ1-5; 7 bases are a match to TRBD1. The CDR3 spans 14 residues. CDR1 is MNHNS, CDR2 SASEGT, per germline. J was trimmed by 2 bases and V by 10 bases; bases with no gene match: 8. The DNA of the CDR3 is TGTGCCACCAATGGACAGGTCGGCAATCAGCCCCAGCATTTT. It codes for CATNGQVGNQPQHF.

The rearrangement uses TRBV29-1 and TRBJ2-5; TRBD2 might be the D (5 bases). Trimming shortened V by 8 bases and J by 7 bases, and 17 bases separated the two germline ends. The length of the CDR3 is 12 residues. CDR1 and CDR2 from the germline V gene are SQVTM and ANQGSEA. Here the CDR3 DNA reads TGCAGCTTAGACCCCGCTAGCTCGACCCAGTACTTC. Its translation: CSLDPASSTQYF.

This clonotype was counted ten times or more. The chain employs TRBV2 and TRBJ1-1; no clear D. The CDR3 runs to 13 residues. V shed 5 bases and J shed 5 bases, with 12 bases lying between them. CDR1 SNHLY and CDR2 FYNNEI come from the germline V gene. CDR3 sequence reads: CASSNSRRTEAFF. The CDR3 DNA is TGTGCCAGCAGTAATTCGAGGCGAACTGAAGCTTTCTTT.

This clonotype showed up just once. This may be a read error: a much more frequent sequence differs by one nucleotide. The chain carries TRBV7-3 and TRBJ2-7, with D unclear. The CDR3 has 17 residues. The germline gives CDR1 SGHTA, CDR2 FQGTGA. Here the CDR3 reads CASSQHPTGLSSHEQYF. The CDR3 DNA sequence: TGCGCCAGCAGCCAGCATCCCACGGGTCTGAGCTCCCACGAGCAGTACTTC. The complete variable domain, with remaining parts taken from reference TRBV7-3 and TRBJ2-7, reads GAGVSQTPSNKVTEKGKYVELRCDPISGHTALYWYRQSLGQGPEFLIYFQGTGAADDSGLPNDRFFAVRPEGSVSTLKIQRTERGDSAVYLCASSQHPTGLSSHEQYFGPGTRLTVT.

At least ten counts were recorded for this clonotype. The chain carries TRBV7-9 and TRBJ1-5; D possibly corresponds to TRBD1 (5 bases). V dropped 1 base and J dropped 5 bases, with 15 bases sitting between them. The CDR3 runs 16 residues. Per germline, CDR1 SEHNR and CDR2 FQNEAQ (reference sequence). Written as DNA, the CDR3 is TGTGCCAGCAGCTTAGGGACAACCGCCTCCTATCAGCCCCAGCATTTT. It specifies CASSLGTTASYQPQHF. The entire variable domain, with the rest obtained from reference TRBV7-9 and TRBJ1-5, is as follows: DTGVSQNPRHKITKRGQNVTFRCDPISEHNRLYWYRQTLGQGPEFLTYFQNEAQLEKSRLLSDRFSAERPKGSFSTLEIQRTEQGDSAMYLCASSLGTTASYQPQHFGDGTRLSIL.

The chain has TRBV9 and TRBJ1-2; D may be TRBD1 (5 bases). CDR1 and CDR2 (germline): SGDLS, YYNGEE. This CDR3 has 14 amino acids. Trimming cost V 0 bases and J 4 bases, with 10 bases left between them. CDR3: CASSVGQTFYGYTF. The CDR3 DNA reads as TGTGCCAGCAGCGTAGGACAGACCTTCTATGGCTACACCTTC.

For this clonotype: Its ends do not fully match the called genes, so a read error is possible. As DNA, the CDR3 is TGTGCCAACAGCTTAAGGGGGCCTAGCGGATACTTCTCCTACGAGCAGTACTTC. Translation: CANSLRGPSGYFSYEQYF. This chain uses TRBV11-2 with TRBJ2-7; D might be TRBD1 or TRBD2, each matching 7 bases. The CDR3 is made up of 18 amino acids. CDR1 is SGHAT, CDR2 FQNNGV, per germline.

The sample holds many counts of this clonotype. This chain joins TRBV7-2 and TRBJ2-2; D remains ambiguous. Germline lookup yields CDR1 SGHTA and CDR2 FQGNSA. This CDR3 has 13 residues. The V end lost 5 bases, the J end lost 1 base, and 5 bases lay between the germline ends. The CDR3 nucleotides are TGTGCCAGCAGCCCGAGGAACACCGGGGAGCTGTTTTTT. This sequence encodes CASSPRNTGELFF.

Only a few counts were recorded for this clonotype. The rearrangement links TRBV7-3 to TRBJ2-7; unclear D gene. Germline V gene lookup returns CDR1 SGHTA and CDR2 FQGTGA. The CDR3 is 10 residues long. The V and J ends lost 4 bases and 7 bases respectively, with 5 bases between them. The CDR3 loop is CASSSTEQYF. For the CDR3, the DNA is TGTGCCAGCAGCTCGACAGAGCAGTACTTC. Looking up the rest from reference TRBV7-3 and TRBJ2-7 gives the full variable domain: GAGVSQTPSNKVTEKGKYVELRCDPISGHTALYWYRQSLGQGPEFLIYFQGTGAADDSGLPNDRFFAVRPEGSVSTLKIQRTERGDSAVYLCASSSTEQYFGPGTRLTVT.

The J gene is TRBJ2-5, the V gene TRBV20-1; D is perhaps TRBD1 or TRBD2 (5 bases each). The CDR3 totals 14 residues. V shed 0 bases and J shed 4 bases, with 12 bases lying between them. Germline values: CDR1 DFQATT, CDR2 SNEGSKA (reference sequence). CDR3 residues: CSARDLRGGETQYF. For the CDR3, the DNA is TGCAGTGCTAGAGATCTGAGGGGTGGAGAGACCCAGTACTTC.

This clonotype has just a few counts. The junction differs from germline at one of its ends, possibly a read error. This chain links TRBV13 with TRBJ2-7; TRBD1 agrees at 10 bases. The CDR3 covers 16 residues. Per germline, CDR1 PRHDT and CDR2 FYEKMQ (reference sequence). The CDR3 DNA follows: TGTGCCAACAGCCCGTTATCGACAGGGGGCTGGAACGAGCAGTACTTC. It translates to CANSPLSTGGWNEQYF.

As DNA, the CDR3 is TGCGCCAGCAGCGCCGGGACTGGGGGTCAGCCCCAGCAGTACTTC. This codes for CASSAGTGGQPQQYF. V is TRBV5-1 and J is TRBJ2-7; a possible D gene is TRBD2 (6 bases). The CDR3 spans 15 residues. Germline V CDR1 and CDR2: SGHRS, YFSETQ. With 4 bases removed from V and 8 bases from J, the gap between germline ends came to 22 bases. Full variable domain (missing parts from reference TRBV5-1 and TRBJ2-7): KAGVTQTPRYLIKTRGQQVTLSCSPISGHRSVSWYQQTPGQGLQFLFEYFSETQRNKGNFPGRFSGRQFSNSRSEMNVSTLELGDSALYLCASSAGTGGQPQQYFGPGTRLTVT.

This sequence joins TRBV11-1 and TRBJ2-6; 10 nucleotides line up with TRBD1. The CDR3 length is 18 residues. J gave up 6 bases and V 2 bases, and 10 bases lay outside the gene matches. Germline V lookup: CDR1 SGHAT, CDR2 FQDESV (reference sequence). CDR3 nucleotides: TGTGCCAGCAGCTTAACCGGGACAGGGGACTTCAAGGCCAACGTCCTGACTTTC. Residues: CASSLTGTGDFKANVLTF.

This clonotype was seen a single time. The chain joins TRBV15 to TRBJ1-1; D ambiguous. The CDR3 sequence is 13 residues long. CDR1 is LNHNV and CDR2 is YYDKDF in the germline V gene (reference sequence). Trimming pared 5 bases from V and 5 bases from J, leaving 12 bases between. CDR3 bases: TGTGCCACCAGCTCGGAAGCATGGACTGAAGCTTTCTTT. The encoded protein is CATSSEAWTEAFF.

The rearrangement joins TRBV19 to TRBJ2-1; 7 bases are a match to TRBD1. The V segment lost 5 bases and the J segment 5 bases; nucleotides outside the gene matches: 12. Germline assignment: CDR1 LNHDA and CDR2 SQIVND (reference sequence). The CDR3 has 16 amino acids. CDR3 residues: CASSLFPLGGDNEQFF. The DNA of the CDR3 is TGTGCCAGTAGTCTTTTCCCTTTAGGGGGCGACAATGAGCAGTTCTTC.

This clonotype showed up many times. The chain employs TRBV20-1 and TRBJ2-7; D may be TRBD1 or TRBD2 (5 bases each). Germline CDR1 and CDR2: DFQATT and SNEGSKA (reference sequence). The CDR3 covers 12 residues. V was clipped by 7 bases and J by 2 bases, with 12 bases between them. The DNA for the CDR3 is TGCAGTGTGCCGGGACCACCCTACGAGCAGTACTTC. It specifies CSVPGPPYEQYF.

The chain uses TRBV29-1 and TRBJ2-2; D is perhaps TRBD2 (6 bases). Germline CDR1 SQVTM, CDR2 ANQGSEA. With 2 bases removed from V and 4 bases from J, the gap between germline ends came to 14 bases. CDR3 length: 15 residues. The chain's CDR3 is CSVEPPGAVTGELFF. CDR3 in DNA: TGCAGCGTTGAACCCCCGGGAGCGGTCACCGGGGAGCTGTTTTTT.

This clonotype showed up many times. The chain recombines TRBV5-1 with TRBJ2-5; D possibly corresponds to TRBD2 (6 bases). From germline, CDR1 is SGHRS and CDR2 YFSETQ. V was cut by 1 base and J by 1 base, with 8 bases left in between. The CDR3 runs 14 residues. The CDR3 DNA is TGCGCCAGCAGCTTGAGGACTACCCAAGAGACCCAGTACTTC. Protein product: CASSLRTTQETQYF.

This clonotype appeared many times. The chain is built from TRBV30 and TRBJ1-6, with no clear D. The CDR3 has 12 residues. V lost 1 base and J 4 bases, leaving 2 bases between the germline ends. Germline CDR1 reads GTSNPN; CDR2 reads SVGIG (reference sequence). CDR3 in DNA: TGTGCCTGGAGTGGTTATAATTCACCCCTCCACTTT. Translated: CAWSGYNSPLHF.

Only one count was recorded for this clonotype. V and J are TRBV27 and TRBJ2-7, with D possibly matching TRBD2 (6 bases). The length of the CDR3 is 14 residues. The V and J ends lost 3 bases and 5 bases respectively, with 14 bases between them. The germline V gene has CDR1 MNHEY and CDR2 SMNVEV (reference sequence). CDR3 region: CASSFRDLADEQYF. For the CDR3, the DNA is TGTGCCAGCAGTTTTCGAGACTTAGCGGACGAGCAGTACTTC.

This clonotype was seen at least ten times. The V and J genes are TRBV13 and TRBJ1-2, with D unresolved. CDR3 size: 14 residues. Trimming shortened V by 6 bases and J by 2 bases, and 13 bases separated the two germline ends. Germline V CDR1 and CDR2: PRHDT, FYEKMQ (reference sequence). The CDR3 bases are TGTGCCAGCAGTCGAAATAGAATAAACTATGGCTACACCTTC. It translates to CASSRNRINYGYTF.

At least ten counts were recorded for this clonotype. The chain has TRBV9 and TRBJ2-7; tentatively, D is TRBD1 or TRBD2 (5 bases each). Trimming took 3 bases from V and 8 from J, leaving 12 bases between them. Germline V gene data show CDR1 as SGDLS and CDR2 as YYNGEE. This CDR3 comprises 12 residues. The chain's CDR3 is CASSAGDRQQYF. As DNA, the CDR3 is TGTGCCAGCAGCGCCGGGGACCGCCAGCAGTACTTC.

This clonotype appeared once. The chain has TRBV20-1 and TRBJ1-1; D is undetermined. The CDR3 extends over 12 amino acids. The V and J ends lost 5 bases and 8 bases respectively, with 15 bases between them. CDR1 DFQATT and CDR2 SNEGSKA come from the germline V gene (reference sequence). The CDR3 DNA sequence: TGCAGTGCTTCCCGTTGGCCGCAAGAAGCTTTCTTT. Protein sequence: CSASRWPQEAFF.

The chain joins TRBV6-1 to TRBJ2-7; possibly TRBD2 for D (6 bases). The CDR3 has 15 residues. The germline V gene has CDR1 MNHNS and CDR2 SASEGT. Trimming cost V 6 bases and J 0 bases, with 15 bases left between them. CDR3 bases: TGTGCCAGCAGGGGGGTAGCGGTCAACTCCTACGAGCAGTACTTC. As protein: CASRGVAVNSYEQYF.